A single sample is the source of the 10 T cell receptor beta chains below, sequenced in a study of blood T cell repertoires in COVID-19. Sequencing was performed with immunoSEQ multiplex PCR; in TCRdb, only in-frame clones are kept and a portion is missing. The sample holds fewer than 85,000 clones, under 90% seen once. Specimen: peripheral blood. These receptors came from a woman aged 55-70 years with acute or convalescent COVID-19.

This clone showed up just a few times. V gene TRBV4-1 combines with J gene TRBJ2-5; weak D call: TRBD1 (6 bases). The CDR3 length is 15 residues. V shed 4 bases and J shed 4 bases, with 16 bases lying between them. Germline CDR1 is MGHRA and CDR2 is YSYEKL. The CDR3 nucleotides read TGCGCCAGCAGCCGCGGCACAGGGATACTAGAGACCCAGTACTTC. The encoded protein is CASSRGTGILETQYF.

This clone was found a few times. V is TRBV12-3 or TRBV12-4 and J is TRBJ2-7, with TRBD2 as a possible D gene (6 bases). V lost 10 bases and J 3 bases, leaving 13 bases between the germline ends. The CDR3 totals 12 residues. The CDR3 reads CATATSFYEQYF. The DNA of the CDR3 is TGTGCCACTGCGACTAGTTTCTACGAGCAGTACTTC.

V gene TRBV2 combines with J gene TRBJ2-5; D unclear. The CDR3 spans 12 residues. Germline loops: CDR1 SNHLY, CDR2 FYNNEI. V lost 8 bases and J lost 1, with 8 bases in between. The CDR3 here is CASLLAQETQYF. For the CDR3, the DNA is TGTGCCAGCCTTTTGGCCCAAGAGACCCAGTACTTC.

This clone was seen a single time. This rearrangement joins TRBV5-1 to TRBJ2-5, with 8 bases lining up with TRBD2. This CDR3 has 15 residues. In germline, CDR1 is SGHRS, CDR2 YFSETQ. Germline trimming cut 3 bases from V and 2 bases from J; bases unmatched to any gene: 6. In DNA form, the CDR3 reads TGCGCCAGCAGCTCCCTGGTAGCGGGGCAAGAGACCCAGTACTTC. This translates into CASSSLVAGQETQYF.

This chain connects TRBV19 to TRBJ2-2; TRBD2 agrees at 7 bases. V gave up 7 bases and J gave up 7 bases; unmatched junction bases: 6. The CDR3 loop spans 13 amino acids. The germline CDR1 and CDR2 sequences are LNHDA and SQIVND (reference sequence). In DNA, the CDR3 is TGTGCCAGTATTGGGACTACATACGGGGAGCTGTTTTTT. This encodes CASIGTTYGELFF. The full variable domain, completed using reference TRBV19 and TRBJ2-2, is DGGITQSPKYLFRKEGQNVTLSCEQNLNHDAMYWYRQDPGQGLRLIYYSQIVNDFQKGDIAEGYSVSREKKESFPLTVTSAQKNPTAFYLCASIGTTYGELFFGEGSRLTVL.

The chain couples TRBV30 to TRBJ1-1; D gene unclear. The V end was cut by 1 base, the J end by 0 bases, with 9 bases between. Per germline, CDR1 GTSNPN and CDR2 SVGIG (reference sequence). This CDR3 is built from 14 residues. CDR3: CAWSEAALNTEAFF. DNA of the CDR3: TGTGCCTGGAGTGAGGCGGCTCTGAACACTGAAGCTTTCTTT.

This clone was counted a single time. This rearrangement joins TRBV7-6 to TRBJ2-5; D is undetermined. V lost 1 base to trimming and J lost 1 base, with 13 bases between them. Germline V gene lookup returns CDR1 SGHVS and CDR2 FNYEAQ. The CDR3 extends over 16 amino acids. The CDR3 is CASSLGTGSIQETQYF. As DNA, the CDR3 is TGTGCCAGCAGCTTAGGAACCGGGTCGATCCAAGAGACCCAGTACTTC.

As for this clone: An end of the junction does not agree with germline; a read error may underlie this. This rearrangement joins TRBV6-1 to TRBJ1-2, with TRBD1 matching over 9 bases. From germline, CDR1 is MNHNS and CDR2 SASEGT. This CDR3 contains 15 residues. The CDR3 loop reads CASSETGTGTRTTNF. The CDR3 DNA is TGTGCCAGCAGTGAAACCGGGACAGGGACGCGCACAACTAACTTC.

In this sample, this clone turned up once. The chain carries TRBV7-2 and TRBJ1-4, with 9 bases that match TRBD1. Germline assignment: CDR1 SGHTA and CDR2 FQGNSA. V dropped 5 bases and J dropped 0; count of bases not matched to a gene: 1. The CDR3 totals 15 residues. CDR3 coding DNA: TGTGCCAGCAGCAGGGACAGGGCAACTAATGAAAAACTGTTTTTT. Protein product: CASSRDRATNEKLFF.

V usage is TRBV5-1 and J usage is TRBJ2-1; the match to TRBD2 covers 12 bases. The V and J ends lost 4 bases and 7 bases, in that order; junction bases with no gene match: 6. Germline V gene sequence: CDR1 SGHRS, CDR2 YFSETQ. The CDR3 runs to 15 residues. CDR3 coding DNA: TGCGCCAGCAGCGAGCTAGCGGGGGGGCTAAATGAGCAGTTCTTC. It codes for CASSELAGGLNEQFF.